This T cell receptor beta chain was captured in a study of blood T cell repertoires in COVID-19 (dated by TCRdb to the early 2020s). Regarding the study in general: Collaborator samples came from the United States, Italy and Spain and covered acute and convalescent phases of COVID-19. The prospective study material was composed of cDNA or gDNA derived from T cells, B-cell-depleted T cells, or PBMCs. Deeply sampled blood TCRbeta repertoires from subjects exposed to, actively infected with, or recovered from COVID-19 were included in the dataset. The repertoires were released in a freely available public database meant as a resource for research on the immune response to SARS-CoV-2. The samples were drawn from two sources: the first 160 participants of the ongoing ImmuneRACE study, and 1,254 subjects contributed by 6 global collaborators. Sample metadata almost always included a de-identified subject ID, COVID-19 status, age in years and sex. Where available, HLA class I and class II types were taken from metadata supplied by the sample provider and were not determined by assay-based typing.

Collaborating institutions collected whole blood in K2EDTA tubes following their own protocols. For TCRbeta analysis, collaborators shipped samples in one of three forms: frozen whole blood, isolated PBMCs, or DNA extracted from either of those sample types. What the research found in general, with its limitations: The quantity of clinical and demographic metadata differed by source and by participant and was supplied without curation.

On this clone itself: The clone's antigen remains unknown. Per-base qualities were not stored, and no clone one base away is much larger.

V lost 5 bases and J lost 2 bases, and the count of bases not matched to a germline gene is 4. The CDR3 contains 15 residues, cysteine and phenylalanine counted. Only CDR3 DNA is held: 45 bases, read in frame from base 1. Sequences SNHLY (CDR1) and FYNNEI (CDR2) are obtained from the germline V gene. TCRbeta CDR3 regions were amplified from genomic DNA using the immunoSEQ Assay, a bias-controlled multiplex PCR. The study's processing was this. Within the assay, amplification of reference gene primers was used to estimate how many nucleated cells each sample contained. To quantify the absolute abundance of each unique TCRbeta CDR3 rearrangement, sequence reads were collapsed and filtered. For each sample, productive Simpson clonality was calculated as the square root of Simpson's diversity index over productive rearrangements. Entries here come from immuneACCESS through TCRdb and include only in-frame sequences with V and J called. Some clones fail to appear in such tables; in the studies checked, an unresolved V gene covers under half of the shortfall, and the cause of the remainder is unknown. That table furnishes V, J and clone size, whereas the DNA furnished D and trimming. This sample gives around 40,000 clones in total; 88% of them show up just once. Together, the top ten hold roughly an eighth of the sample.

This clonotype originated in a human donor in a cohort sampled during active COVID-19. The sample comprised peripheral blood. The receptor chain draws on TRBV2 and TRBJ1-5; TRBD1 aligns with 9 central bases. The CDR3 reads CASSRDREGNQPQHF. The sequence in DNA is TGTGCCAGCAGTCGGGACAGGGAGGGCAATCAGCCCCAGCATTTT.